Presented here are 17 T cell receptor beta chains from one specimen sequenced in a study of T cell responses to AZD1222 COVID-19 vaccine (dated by TCRdb to about 2021). Libraries were prepared through the immunoSEQ multiplex PCR assay. The table comes from immuneACCESS by way of TCRdb, which keeps in-frame sequences with V and J called. Part of the clones is missing from these tables; in studies checked, under half for an unresolved V gene and the rest for unknown reasons. Counted in this sample were over 100,000 clones; over 75% of them appeared once. The ten top clones hold approximately 3.4% of the sample. This sample's time point label indicates: baseline before first vaccination. Sample: peripheral blood, taken on day 0 of AZD1222 vaccination. These receptors came from an adult in good health.

This clone was found a few times. The chain uses TRBV29-1 and TRBJ1-2; 9 bases fit TRBD1. Trimming at V came to 7 bases and at J to 8 bases, leaving 8 bases not matched to a gene. CDR3 length: 12 residues. Germline V gene data show CDR1 as SQVTM and CDR2 as ANQGSEA. This CDR3 is CSASDRGKGYTF. The DNA for the CDR3 is TGCAGCGCCTCGGACAGGGGCAAGGGCTACACCTTC.

The chain carries TRBV19 and TRBJ2-5; 7 bases align to TRBD1. This CDR3 spans 14 amino acids. The V gene end was trimmed by 4 bases and the J gene end by 5 bases; junction bases not matched to a gene: 7. Germline V CDR1 and CDR2: LNHDA, SQIVND (reference sequence). CDR3 sequence (DNA): TGTGCCAGTAGTACAGGGGGTTTACGGGAGACCCAGTACTTC. Residues: CASSTGGLRETQYF.

V is TRBV27 and J is TRBJ2-7, with 8 bases fitting TRBD2. Germline CDR1 is MNHEY and CDR2 is SMNVEV (reference sequence). The trim removed 5 bases at V and 0 bases at J, leaving 3 bases unmatched. This CDR3 spans 14 amino acids. The CDR3 loop is CASSLSGISYEQYF. Written as DNA, the CDR3 is TGTGCCAGCAGTCTTAGCGGGATCTCCTACGAGCAGTACTTC.

The chain carries TRBV3-1 (or the pseudogene TRBV3-2) and TRBJ2-3; D not resolved. CDR1 is LGHDT, CDR2 YNNKEL, per germline (reference sequence). The germline V and J ends were trimmed by 3 bases and 1 base, with 5 bases remaining between them. The CDR3 sequence is 13 residues long. The DNA for the CDR3 is TGTGCCAGCAGCCACAGCGGCACAGATACGCAGTATTTT. As protein: CASSHSGTDTQYF.

The chain couples TRBV5-6 to TRBJ2-2, with a weak D call TRBD2 (6 bases). Deletions cut 1 base from V and 4 bases from J, with 14 bases between. Germline CDR1 reads SGHDT; CDR2 reads YYEEEE. The CDR3 is 16 residues long. The CDR3 reads CASSLLGGAGTGELFF. CDR3 coding DNA: TGTGCCAGCAGCTTGTTGGGGGGAGCTGGCACCGGGGAGCTGTTTTTT.

This clone is a singleton in its sample. The chain combines TRBV6-6 with TRBJ1-2; 9 positions agree with TRBD1. V dropped 5 bases and J dropped 1; count of bases not matched to a gene: 8. CDR3 length: 16 amino acids. Germline CDR1 reads MNHNY; CDR2 reads SVGAGI (reference sequence). DNA for the CDR3: TGTGCCAGCAGTCCTCGGACAGGGGCATTTAACTATGGCTACACCTTC. Encoded protein: CASSPRTGAFNYGYTF.

The rearrangement links TRBV18 to TRBJ1-1, with D unclear. The CDR3 is 15 amino acids. Trimming removed 6 bases at V and 0 bases at J, with 14 bases between. CDR1 is KGHSH and CDR2 is LQKENI in the germline V gene. In nucleotides, the CDR3 is TGTGCCAGCTCCCCCGAGGGCAGAATGAACACTGAAGCTTTCTTT. It codes for CASSPEGRMNTEAFF.

The chain uses TRBV2 and TRBJ2-2, with 7 nucleotides matching TRBD2. Unmatched junction bases numbered 3, after V lost 1 base and J lost 1 base. From germline, CDR1 is SNHLY and CDR2 FYNNEI. This CDR3 is built from 16 residues. The CDR3 nucleotides read TGTGCCAGCAGTGAAGTTCGCGGGGGGAACACCGGGGAGCTGTTTTTT. It yields the protein CASSEVRGGNTGELFF.

V is TRBV27 and J is TRBJ2-1; D is unresolved. Germline V gene sequence: CDR1 MNHEY, CDR2 SMNVEV (reference sequence). The V and J ends lost 2 bases and 3 bases respectively, with 8 bases between them. This CDR3 region has 14 residues. CDR3 region: CASSLGMGYNEQFF. The CDR3 nucleotides are TGTGCCAGCAGTTTAGGGATGGGCTACAATGAGCAGTTCTTC.

The V and J genes are TRBV5-8 and TRBJ1-1; D possibly corresponds to TRBD1 (6 bases). This CDR3 has 15 amino acids. CDR1 and CDR2 (germline): SGHTS, YDEGEE. V gave up 4 bases and J gave up 4 bases, with 17 bases separating them. CDR3 bases: TGTGCCAGCAGCCCCAGGGACATCTTAAGCACTGAAGCTTTCTTT. Amino acids: CASSPRDILSTEAFF.

This chain joins TRBV5-1 and TRBJ2-7; 8 bases are shared with TRBD1. Trimming cost V 0 bases and J 3 bases; bases outside gene matches: 2. CDR1 SGHRS and CDR2 YFSETQ come from the germline V gene. The CDR3 spans 14 residues. In DNA form, the CDR3 reads TGCGCCAGCAGCTTGGGACAGGGGTACTACGAGCAGTACTTC. This gives the protein CASSLGQGYYEQYF. Together with reference TRBV5-1 and TRBJ2-7, the CDR3 gives the full variable domain: KAGVTQTPRYLIKTRGQQVTLSCSPISGHRSVSWYQQTPGQGLQFLFEYFSETQRNKGNFPGRFSGRQFSNSRSEMNVSTLELGDSALYLCASSLGQGYYEQYFGPGTRLTVT.

The chain recombines TRBV6-2 or TRBV6-3 with TRBJ2-7; TRBD1 agrees at 8 bases. The trim removed 5 bases at V and 4 bases at J, leaving 4 bases unmatched. From germline, CDR1 is MNHEY and CDR2 SVGEGT. The CDR3 is 13 amino acids. DNA of the CDR3: TGTGCCAGCAGTAACAGGGGGAAGTACGAGCAGTACTTC. Encoded protein: CASSNRGKYEQYF.

The rearrangement uses TRBV28 and TRBJ1-1; 8 bases line up with TRBD1. Trimming took 7 bases from V and 4 from J; bases not matched to a gene: 5. Germline CDR1 and CDR2: MDHEN and SYDVKM. The CDR3 is made up of 13 amino acids. The CDR3 DNA reads TGTGCCAGCAAAGGACAGGGAGGCACTGAAGCTTTCTTT. Encoded protein: CASKGQGGTEAFF.

This chain uses TRBV5-1 with TRBJ1-2; TRBD1 aligns across 10 bases. The CDR3 is 15 residues long. The germline gives CDR1 SGHRS, CDR2 YFSETQ. The V gene end was trimmed by 3 bases and the J gene end by 8 bases; junction bases not matched to a gene: 10. CDR3: CASSSAATGGGGYTF. The CDR3 DNA sequence: TGCGCCAGCAGCTCGGCGGCGACAGGGGGCGGCGGCTACACCTTC. Together with reference TRBV5-1 and TRBJ1-2, the CDR3 gives the full variable domain: KAGVTQTPRYLIKTRGQQVTLSCSPISGHRSVSWYQQTPGQGLQFLFEYFSETQRNKGNFPGRFSGRQFSNSRSEMNVSTLELGDSALYLCASSSAATGGGGYTFGSGTRLTVV.

J is TRBJ2-7 and V is TRBV9; D perhaps matches TRBD1 (6 bases). The V gene's germline CDR1 is SGDLS and CDR2 YYNGEE. The CDR3 extends over 15 amino acids. Trimming left V 4 bases short and J 6 bases short, with 20 bases between. CDR3: CASSPQAGDVSEQYF. The CDR3, as DNA: TGTGCCAGCAGCCCGCAGGCAGGGGACGTGAGCGAGCAGTACTTC.

V gene TRBV7-3 combines with J gene TRBJ2-1; 8 bases agree with TRBD2. The ends lost 5 bases at V and 0 bases at J; junction bases unmatched: 6. Germline CDR1 and CDR2: SGHTA and FQGTGA. The CDR3 runs 16 residues. The CDR3 sequence: CASSRVAGGSYNEQFF. In nucleotides, the CDR3 is TGTGCCAGCAGCCGGGTGGCGGGAGGCTCCTACAATGAGCAGTTCTTC. Looking up the rest from reference TRBV7-3 and TRBJ2-1 gives the full variable domain: GAGVSQTPSNKVTEKGKYVELRCDPISGHTALYWYRQSLGQGPEFLIYFQGTGAADDSGLPNDRFFAVRPEGSVSTLKIQRTERGDSAVYLCASSRVAGGSYNEQFFGPGTRLTVL.

This chain uses TRBV4-2 with TRBJ2-2, with 15 nucleotides matching TRBD2. This CDR3 is 21 amino acids long. The ends lost 4 bases at V and 4 bases at J; junction bases unmatched: 16. CDR1 is LGHNA, CDR2 YNFKEQ, per germline. The CDR3 loop is CASSPHATPGTSGGFTGELFF. The CDR3 nucleotides are TGTGCCAGCAGCCCCCACGCAACTCCTGGGACTAGCGGGGGGTTCACCGGGGAGCTGTTTTTT.